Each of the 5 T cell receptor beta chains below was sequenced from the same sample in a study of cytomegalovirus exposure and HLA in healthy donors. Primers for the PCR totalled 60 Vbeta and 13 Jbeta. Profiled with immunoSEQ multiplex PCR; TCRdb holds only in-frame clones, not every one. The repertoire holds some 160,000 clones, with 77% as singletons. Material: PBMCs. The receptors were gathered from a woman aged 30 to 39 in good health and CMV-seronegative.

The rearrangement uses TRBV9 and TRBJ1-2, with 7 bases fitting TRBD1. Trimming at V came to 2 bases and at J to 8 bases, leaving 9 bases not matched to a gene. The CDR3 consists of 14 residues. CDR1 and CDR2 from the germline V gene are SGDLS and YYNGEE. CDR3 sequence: CASSVQGDIRGYTF. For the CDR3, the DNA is TGTGCCAGCAGCGTCCAGGGGGATATAAGAGGCTACACCTTC.

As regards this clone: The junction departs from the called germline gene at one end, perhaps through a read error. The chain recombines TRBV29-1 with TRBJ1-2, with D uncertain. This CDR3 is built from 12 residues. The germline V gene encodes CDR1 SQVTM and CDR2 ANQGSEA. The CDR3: CSGHRTNYGYPF. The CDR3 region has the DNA TGCAGCGGTCACCGGACTAACTATGGCTACCCCTTC.

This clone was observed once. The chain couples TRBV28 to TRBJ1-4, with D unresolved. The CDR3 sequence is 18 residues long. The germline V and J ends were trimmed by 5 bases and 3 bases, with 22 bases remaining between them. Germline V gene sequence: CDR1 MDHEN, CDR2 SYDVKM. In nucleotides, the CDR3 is TGTGCCAGCAGTCCCGGGATTTCTTTTGGGATAGCTAATGAAAAACTGTTTTTT. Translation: CASSPGISFGIANEKLFF. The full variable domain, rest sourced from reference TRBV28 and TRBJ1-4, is DVKVTQSSRYLVKRTGEKVFLECVQDMDHENMFWYRQDPGLGLRLIYFSYDVKMKEKGDIPEGYSVSREKKERFSLILESASTNQTSMYLCASSPGISFGIANEKLFFGSGTQLSVL.

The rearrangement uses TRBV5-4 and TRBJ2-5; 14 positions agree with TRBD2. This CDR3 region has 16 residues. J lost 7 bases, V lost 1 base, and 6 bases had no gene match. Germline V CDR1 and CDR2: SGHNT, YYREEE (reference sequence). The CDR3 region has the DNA TGTGCCAGCAGCTTGTCGCCGACTAGCGGGAGGGGGACCCAGTACTTC. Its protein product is CASSLSPTSGRGTQYF.

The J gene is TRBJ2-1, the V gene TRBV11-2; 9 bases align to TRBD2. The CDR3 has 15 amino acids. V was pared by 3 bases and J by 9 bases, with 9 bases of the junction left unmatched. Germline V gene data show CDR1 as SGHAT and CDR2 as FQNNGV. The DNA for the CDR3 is TGTGCCAGCAGCTTTATAGCGGGAGAGACGGGTGAGCAGTTCTTC. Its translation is CASSFIAGETGEQFF.